This TCR beta chain stems from a study of T cell repertoires in cytomegalovirus infection. This clonotype turned up a few times. As yet, its antigen is unknown. One entry per CDR3 protein results from TCRdb running MiXCR on the reads. The table has fewer than 1,000,000 distinct CDR3 sequences, about a third seen once; the top ten hold roughly an eighth. The V gene's germline CDR1 is SGHTA and CDR2 FQGNSA. The V and J ends lost 5 bases and 6 bases respectively, with 19 bases between them. There are 15 residues in the CDR3. The sequences come from cultured CD8+ T cells from PBMCs, collected from culture after CMV antigen stimulation. The V gene is TRBV7-2, the J gene TRBJ1-2; no reliable D call. The receptor comes from a human donor in good health (CMV status not recorded). Some clones in this sample may be carry-over from other donors' samples. The chain's CDR3 is CASSPPEVPLHGYTF. The CDR3 nucleotides are TGTGCCAGCAGCCCCCCCGAGGTTCCACTTCATGGCTACACCTTC.